One TCR beta chain is described in this entry. These data come from a study of T-cell memory formation after mild COVID-19. Study-wide context: Among the donors, TCR clusters were largely specific to each donor.

Via MiXCR, TCRdb re-called the 5' RACE reads, giving one row per CDR3 protein. This sample has around 120,000 distinct CDR3 sequences, with approximately 16% found just once. Germline assignment: CDR1 SGDLS and CDR2 YYNGEE. V trimming: 4 bases; J trimming: 2 bases; junction bases outside the gene matches: 7. The CDR3 is 16 residues long. The rearrangement uses TRBV9 and TRBJ1-1; 11 bases are a match to TRBD1. What was sequenced was PBMCs or a T cell subset sorted from them (not recorded which). This receptor was identified in an adult woman who had mild COVID-19 (a few samples of this study predate the infection). Cell type and time point are not known. The CDR3 loop is CASSPGQGALNTEAFF. CDR3 DNA: TGTGCCAGCAGCCCCGGACAGGGGGCCCTCAACACTGAAGCTTTCTTT.